This T cell receptor beta chain was identified in a study of blood T cell repertoires in COVID-19. The CDR3 is 15 residues long. With V trimmed by 8 bases and J by 6 bases, 10 bases remained unmatched. Germline V gives CDR1 KGHSH, CDR2 LQKENI. Method: immunoSEQ multiplex PCR; TCRdb's copy keeps in-frame clones and lacks some. The repertoire consists of approximately 190,000 clones, with 75% to 95% occurring once and the leading ten covering approximately 0.5%. The clonotype originates from a man aged 50 or older with acute or convalescent COVID-19. The rearrangement joins TRBV18 to TRBJ2-2; 9 nucleotides line up with TRBD1. Source material: peripheral blood. CDR3 coding DNA: TGTGCCAGCAAACCGGGACAGGGAGTCGCCGGGGAGCTGTTTTTT. Amino acids: CASKPGQGVAGELFF.